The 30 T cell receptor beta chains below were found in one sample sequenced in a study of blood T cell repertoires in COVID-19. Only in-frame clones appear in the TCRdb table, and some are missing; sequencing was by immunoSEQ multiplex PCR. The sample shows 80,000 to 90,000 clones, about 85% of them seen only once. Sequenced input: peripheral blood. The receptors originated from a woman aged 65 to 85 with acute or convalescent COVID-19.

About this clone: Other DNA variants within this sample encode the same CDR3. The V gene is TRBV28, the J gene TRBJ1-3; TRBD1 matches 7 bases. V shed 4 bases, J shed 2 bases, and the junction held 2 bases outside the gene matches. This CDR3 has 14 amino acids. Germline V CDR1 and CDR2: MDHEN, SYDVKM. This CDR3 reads CASSSGQPGNTIYF. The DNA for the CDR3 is TGTGCCAGCAGTTCGGGACAGCCTGGAAACACCATATATTTT.

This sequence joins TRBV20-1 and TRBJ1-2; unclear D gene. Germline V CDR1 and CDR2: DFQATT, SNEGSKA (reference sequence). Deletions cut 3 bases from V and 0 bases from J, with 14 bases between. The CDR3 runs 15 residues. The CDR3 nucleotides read TGCAGTGCTAGTATAAGTGGGCGCTCTAACTATGGCTACACCTTC. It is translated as CSASISGRSNYGYTF.

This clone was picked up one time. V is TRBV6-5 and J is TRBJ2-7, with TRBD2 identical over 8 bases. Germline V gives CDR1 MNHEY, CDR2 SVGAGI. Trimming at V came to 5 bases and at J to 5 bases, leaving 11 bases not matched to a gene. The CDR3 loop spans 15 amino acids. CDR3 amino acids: CASSLGTRGSNEQYV. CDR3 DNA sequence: TGTGCCAGCAGTCTCGGGACTAGGGGTTCAAACGAGCAGTACGTC.

The CDR3 DNA reads TGTGCCAGCAGCCAGAGACATGGGGGCGCGGACTATGGCTACACCTTC. This sequence encodes CASSQRHGGADYGYTF. This chain joins TRBV4-2 and TRBJ1-2; weak D call: TRBD1 (6 bases). Trimming pared 3 bases from V and 3 bases from J, leaving 17 bases between. This CDR3 has 16 amino acids. CDR1 and CDR2 (germline): LGHNA, YNFKEQ.

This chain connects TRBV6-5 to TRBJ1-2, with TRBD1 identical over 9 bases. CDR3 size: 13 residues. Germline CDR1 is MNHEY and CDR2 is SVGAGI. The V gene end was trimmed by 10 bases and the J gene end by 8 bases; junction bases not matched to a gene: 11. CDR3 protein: CATLLGTGIGYTF. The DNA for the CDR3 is TGTGCCACTTTGTTGGGGACAGGGATCGGCTACACCTTC.

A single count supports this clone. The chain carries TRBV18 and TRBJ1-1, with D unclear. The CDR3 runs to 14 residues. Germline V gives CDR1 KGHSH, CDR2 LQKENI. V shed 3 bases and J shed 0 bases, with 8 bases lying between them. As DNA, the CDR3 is TGTGCCAGCTCACCCGAGAGCCTGAACACTGAAGCTTTCTTT. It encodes CASSPESLNTEAFF.

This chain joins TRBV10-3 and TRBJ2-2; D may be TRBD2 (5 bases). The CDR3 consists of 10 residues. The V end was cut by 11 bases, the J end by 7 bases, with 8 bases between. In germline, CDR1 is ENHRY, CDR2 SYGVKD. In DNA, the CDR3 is TGTGCCCTCGGGGTCGGGGAGCTGTTTTTT. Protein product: CALGVGELFF.

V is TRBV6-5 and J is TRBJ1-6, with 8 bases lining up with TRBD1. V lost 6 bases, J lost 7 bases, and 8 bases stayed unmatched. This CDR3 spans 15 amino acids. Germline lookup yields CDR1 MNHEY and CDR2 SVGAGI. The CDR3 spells CASRLGQGRNSPLHF. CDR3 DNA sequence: TGTGCCAGCAGGCTCGGACAGGGTAGGAATTCACCCCTCCACTTT.

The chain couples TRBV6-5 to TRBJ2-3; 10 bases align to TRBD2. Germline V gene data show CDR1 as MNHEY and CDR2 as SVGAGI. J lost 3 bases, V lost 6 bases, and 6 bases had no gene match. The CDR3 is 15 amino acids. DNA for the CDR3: TGTGCCAGCAGGGAGACTAGCGGGCCAACAGATACGCAGTATTTT. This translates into CASRETSGPTDTQYF.

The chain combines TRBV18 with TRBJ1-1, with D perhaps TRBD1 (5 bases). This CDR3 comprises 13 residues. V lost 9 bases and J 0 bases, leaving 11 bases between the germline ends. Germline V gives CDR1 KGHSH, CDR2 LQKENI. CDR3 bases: TGTGCCAGTTCCAGGGAACTGAACACTGAAGCTTTCTTT. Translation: CASSRELNTEAFF.

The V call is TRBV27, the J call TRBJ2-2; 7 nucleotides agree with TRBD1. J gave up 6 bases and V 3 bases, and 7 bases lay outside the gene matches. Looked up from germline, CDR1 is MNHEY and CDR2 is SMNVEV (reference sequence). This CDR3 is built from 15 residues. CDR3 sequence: CASSFSTGNAGELFF. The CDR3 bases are TGTGCCAGCAGTTTCTCGACAGGGAATGCCGGGGAGCTGTTTTTT.

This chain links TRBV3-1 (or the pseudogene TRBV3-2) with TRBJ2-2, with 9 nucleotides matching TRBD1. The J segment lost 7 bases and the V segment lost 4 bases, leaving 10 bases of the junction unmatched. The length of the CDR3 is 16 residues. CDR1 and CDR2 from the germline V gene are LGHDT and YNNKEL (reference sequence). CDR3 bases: TGTGCCAGCAGCCCGTGGGACAGGGAGCTTAACGGGGAGCTGTTTTTT. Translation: CASSPWDRELNGELFF.

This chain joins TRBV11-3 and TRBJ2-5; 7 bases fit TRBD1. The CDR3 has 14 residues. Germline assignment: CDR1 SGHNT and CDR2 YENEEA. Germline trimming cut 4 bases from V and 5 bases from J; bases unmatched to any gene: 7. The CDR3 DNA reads TGTGCCAGCAGCTACCACAGGGGCCGGGAGACCCAGTACTTC. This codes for CASSYHRGRETQYF.

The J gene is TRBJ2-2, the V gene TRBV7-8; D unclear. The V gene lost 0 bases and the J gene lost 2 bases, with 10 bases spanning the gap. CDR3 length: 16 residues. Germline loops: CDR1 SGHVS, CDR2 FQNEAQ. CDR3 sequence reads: CASSLAQTINTGELFF. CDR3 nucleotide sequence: TGTGCCAGCAGCTTAGCCCAAACTATAAACACCGGGGAGCTGTTTTTT. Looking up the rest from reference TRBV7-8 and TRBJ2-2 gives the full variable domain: GAGVSQSPRYKVAKRGQDVALRCDPISGHVSLFWYQQALGQGPEFLTYFQNEAQLDKSGLPSDRFFAERPEGSVSTLKIQRTQQEDSAVYLCASSLAQTINTGELFFGEGSRLTVL.

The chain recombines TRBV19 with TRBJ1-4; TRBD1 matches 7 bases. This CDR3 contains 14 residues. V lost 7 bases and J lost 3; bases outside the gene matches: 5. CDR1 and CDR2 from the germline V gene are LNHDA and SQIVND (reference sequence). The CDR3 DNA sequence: TGTGCCAGTACCCTGACAGGGCCTAATGAAAAACTGTTTTTT. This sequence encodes CASTLTGPNEKLFF.

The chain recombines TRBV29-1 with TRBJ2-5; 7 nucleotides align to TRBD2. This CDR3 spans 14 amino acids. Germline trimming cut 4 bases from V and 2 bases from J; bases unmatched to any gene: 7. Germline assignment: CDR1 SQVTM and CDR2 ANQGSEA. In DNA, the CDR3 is TGCAGCGTTGTGTCTAGCGGAGATCAAGAGACCCAGTACTTC. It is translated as CSVVSSGDQETQYF.

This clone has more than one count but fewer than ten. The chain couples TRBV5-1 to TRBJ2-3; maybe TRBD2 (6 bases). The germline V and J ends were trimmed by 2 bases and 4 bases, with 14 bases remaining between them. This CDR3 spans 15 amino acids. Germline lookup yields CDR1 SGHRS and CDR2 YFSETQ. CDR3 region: CASSFAGSRPDTQYF. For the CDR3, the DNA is TGCGCCAGCAGCTTCGCGGGGTCTCGGCCAGATACGCAGTATTTT.

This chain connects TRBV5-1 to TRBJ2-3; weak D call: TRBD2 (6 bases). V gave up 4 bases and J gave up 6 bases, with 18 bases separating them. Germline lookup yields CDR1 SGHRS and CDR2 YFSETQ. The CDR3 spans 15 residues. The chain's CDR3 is CASSLRPGAKDTQYF. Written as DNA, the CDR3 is TGCGCCAGCAGCCTCCGACCGGGAGCGAAGGATACGCAGTATTTT.

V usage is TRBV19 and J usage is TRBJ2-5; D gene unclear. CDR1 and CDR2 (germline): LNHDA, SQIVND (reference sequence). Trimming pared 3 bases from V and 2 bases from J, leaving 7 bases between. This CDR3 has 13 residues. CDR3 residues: CASSIVSQETQYF. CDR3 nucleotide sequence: TGTGCCAGTAGTATTGTCAGTCAAGAGACCCAGTACTTC.

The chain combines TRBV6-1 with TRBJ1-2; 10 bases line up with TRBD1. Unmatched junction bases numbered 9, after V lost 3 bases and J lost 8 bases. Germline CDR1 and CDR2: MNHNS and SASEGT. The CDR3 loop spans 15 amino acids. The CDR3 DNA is TGTGCCAGCAGTGATCTCGGGACAGGGGTTCGGGGCTACACCTTC. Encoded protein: CASSDLGTGVRGYTF.

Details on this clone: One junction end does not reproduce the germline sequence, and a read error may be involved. The CDR3 sequence: CATLAGGTDTQYF. The DNA for the CDR3 is TGCGCTACTCTAGCGGGAGGCACAGATACGCAGTATTTT. The gene calls are TRBV27 and TRBJ2-3, with TRBD2 identical over 10 bases. CDR3 length: 13 amino acids. Germline loops: CDR1 MNHEY, CDR2 SMNVEV (reference sequence).

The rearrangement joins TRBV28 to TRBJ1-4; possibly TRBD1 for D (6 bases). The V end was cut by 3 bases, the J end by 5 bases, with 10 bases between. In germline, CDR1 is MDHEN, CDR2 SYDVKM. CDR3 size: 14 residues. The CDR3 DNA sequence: TGTGCCAGCAGTTTCGGACAGATCAATGAAAAACTGTTTTTT. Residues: CASSFGQINEKLFF.

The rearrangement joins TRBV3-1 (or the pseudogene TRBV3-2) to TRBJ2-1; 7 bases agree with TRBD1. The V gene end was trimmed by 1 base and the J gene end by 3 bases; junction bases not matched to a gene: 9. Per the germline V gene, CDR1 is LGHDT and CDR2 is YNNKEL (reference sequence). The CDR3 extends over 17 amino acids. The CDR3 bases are TGTGCCAGCAGCCAAGCGGGGACAGCAGAGATCTACAATGAGCAGTTCTTC. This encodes CASSQAGTAEIYNEQFF.

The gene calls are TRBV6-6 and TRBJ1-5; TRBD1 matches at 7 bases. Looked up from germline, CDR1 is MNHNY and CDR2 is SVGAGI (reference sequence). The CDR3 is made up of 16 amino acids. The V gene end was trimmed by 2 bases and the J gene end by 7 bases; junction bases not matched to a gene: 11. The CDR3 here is CASSYPSDRVGQPQHF. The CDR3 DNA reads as TGTGCCAGCAGTTACCCTTCCGACAGGGTGGGACAGCCCCAGCATTTT.

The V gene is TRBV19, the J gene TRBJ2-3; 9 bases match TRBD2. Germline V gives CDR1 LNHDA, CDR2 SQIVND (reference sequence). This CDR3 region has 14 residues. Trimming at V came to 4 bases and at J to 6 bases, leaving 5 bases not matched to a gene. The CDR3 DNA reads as TGTGCCAGTAGTAGCGGGGGGGCGTCGGATACGCAGTATTTT. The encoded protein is CASSSGGASDTQYF.

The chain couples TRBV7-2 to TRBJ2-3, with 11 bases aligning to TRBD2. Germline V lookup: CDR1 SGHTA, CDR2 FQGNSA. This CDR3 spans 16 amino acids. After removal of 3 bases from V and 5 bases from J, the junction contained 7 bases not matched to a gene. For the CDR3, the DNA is TGTGCCAGCAGCTTTCTTAGCGGGGGGGCAGTAGATACGCAGTATTTT. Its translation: CASSFLSGGAVDTQYF. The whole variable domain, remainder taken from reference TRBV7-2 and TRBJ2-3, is GAGVSQSPSNKVTEKGKDVELRCDPISGHTALYWYRQSLGQGLEFLIYFQGNSAPDKSGLPSDRFSAERTGGSVSTLTIQRTQQEDSAVYLCASSFLSGGAVDTQYFGPGTRLTVL.

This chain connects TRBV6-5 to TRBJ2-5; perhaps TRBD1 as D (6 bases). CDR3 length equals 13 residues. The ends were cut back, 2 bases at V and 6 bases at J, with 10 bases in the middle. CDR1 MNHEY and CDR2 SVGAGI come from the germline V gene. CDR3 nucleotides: TGTGCCAGCAGTTACCCTGGGGGCCAGACCCAGTACTTC. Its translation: CASSYPGGQTQYF.

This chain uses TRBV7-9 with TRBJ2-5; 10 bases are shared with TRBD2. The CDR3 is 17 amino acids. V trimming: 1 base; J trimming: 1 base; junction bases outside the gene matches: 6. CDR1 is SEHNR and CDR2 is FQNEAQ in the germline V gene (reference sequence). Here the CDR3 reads CASSLVVSSGGQETQYF. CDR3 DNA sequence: TGTGCCAGCAGCTTAGTAGTGTCTAGCGGGGGCCAAGAGACCCAGTACTTC.

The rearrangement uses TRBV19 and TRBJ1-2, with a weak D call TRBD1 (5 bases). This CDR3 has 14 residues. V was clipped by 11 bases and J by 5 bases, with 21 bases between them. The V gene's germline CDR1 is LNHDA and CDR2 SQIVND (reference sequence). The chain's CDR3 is CASREAGREYGYTF. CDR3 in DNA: TGTGCCTCCAGAGAAGCAGGGAGGGAATATGGCTACACCTTC.

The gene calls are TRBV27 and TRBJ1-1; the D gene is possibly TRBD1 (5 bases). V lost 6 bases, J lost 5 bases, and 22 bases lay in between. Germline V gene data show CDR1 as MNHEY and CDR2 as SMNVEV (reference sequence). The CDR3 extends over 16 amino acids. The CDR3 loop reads CASSNSQQGSRTEAFF. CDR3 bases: TGTGCCAGCAGCAATAGCCAGCAGGGCAGTAGGACTGAAGCTTTCTTT.